This T cell receptor beta chain was sequenced in a study of blood T cell repertoires in COVID-19. Study background: Collection of acute and convalescent COVID-19 samples took place in the United States, Italy and Spain. PBMCs, B-cell-depleted T cells, or T cells were the source of the cDNA or gDNA that made up the material.

CDR3 size: 14 residues. CDR1 is SGHAT, CDR2 FQNNGV, per germline. V lost 1 base and J 7 bases, leaving 13 bases between the germline ends. Study processing details: Reference gene primer amplification in the assay estimated nucleated cell counts. Data came from immunoSEQ multiplex PCR; TCRdb stores just in-frame clones and leaves some out. V, J and clone size reflect that table, while D and trimming were determined from the DNA. The sample lists about 60,000 clones; about nine tenths were seen once. This clonotype was sampled from a human donor with active COVID-19. The donor label of this sample is uncertain. The genes are TRBV11-2 and TRBJ2-5; D remains ambiguous. The sequencing input was peripheral blood. CDR3 DNA: TGTGCCAGCAGCTTAGGCGAGGCTTTGGGGACCCAGTACTTC. This gives the protein CASSLGEALGTQYF.